This T cell receptor (beta chain) stems from a study of T cell changes during pregnancy in multiple sclerosis. This CDR3 has 17 residues. Clones were read by immunoSEQ multiplex PCR, and TCRdb kept only the in-frame ones, dropping some. The repertoire includes 85,000 to 100,000 clones, 85% to 95% of them detected once, and roughly 2.7% sits in the top ten. This material consisted of peripheral blood, taken in the first trimester of pregnancy. The receptor was derived from a female donor with multiple sclerosis, enrolled in a pregnancy study. The chain is built from TRBV21-1 and TRBJ2-2; the table's D call, TRBD2, was not checked against the DNA. TRBV21-1 is annotated as a pseudogene. This CDR3 is CASSKTYLAGVAGELFF. CDR3 DNA sequence: TGTGCCAGCAGCAAAACTTATTTAGCGGGAGTCGCCGGGGAGCTGTTTTTT.